This entry concerns a single TCR beta chain. Its antigen is still unknown. The data derive from a study of cytomegalovirus exposure and HLA in healthy donors. The study, taken as a whole, reports: Rare TCR sequences predominated, though certain public TCRs were found in many donors.

The CDR3 has 16 amino acids. CDR1 and CDR2 from the germline V gene are MDHEN and SYDVKM. V trimming: 4 bases; J trimming: 2 bases; junction bases outside the gene matches: 8. PCR was performed using 60 Vbeta and 13 Jbeta primers. The assay was immunoSEQ multiplex PCR, and TCRdb's table has in-frame clones only and misses some. The sample has fewer than 140,000 clones; 70% to 80% are singletons. The rearrangement joins TRBV28 to TRBJ1-5; 7 bases fit TRBD1. The sequencing input was PBMCs. The clonotype originates from a female donor in good health and CMV-seronegative. The DNA of the CDR3 is TGTGCCAGCAGTTACGAAACAGGGGCGGGCAATCAGCCCCAGCATTTT. This translates into CASSYETGAGNQPQHF.